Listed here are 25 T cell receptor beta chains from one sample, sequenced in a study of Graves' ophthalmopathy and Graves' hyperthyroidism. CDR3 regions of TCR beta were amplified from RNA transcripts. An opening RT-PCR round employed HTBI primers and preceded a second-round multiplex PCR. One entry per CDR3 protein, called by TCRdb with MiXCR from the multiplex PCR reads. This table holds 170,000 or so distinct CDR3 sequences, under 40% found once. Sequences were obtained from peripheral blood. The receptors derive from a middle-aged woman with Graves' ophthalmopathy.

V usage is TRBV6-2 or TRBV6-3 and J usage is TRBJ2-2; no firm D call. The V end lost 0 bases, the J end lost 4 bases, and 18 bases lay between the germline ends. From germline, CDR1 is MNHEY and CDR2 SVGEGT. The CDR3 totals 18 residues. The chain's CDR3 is CASSYSTLTIKSTGELFF. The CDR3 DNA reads TGTGCCAGCAGTTACTCGACCCTAACCATTAAATCCACCGGGGAGCTGTTTTTT.

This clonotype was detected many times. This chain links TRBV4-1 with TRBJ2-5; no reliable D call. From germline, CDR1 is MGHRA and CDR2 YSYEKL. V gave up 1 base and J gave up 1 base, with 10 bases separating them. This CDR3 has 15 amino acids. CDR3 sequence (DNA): TGCGCCAGCAGCCAAGTTAACAGTGCCCAAGAGACCCAGTACTTC. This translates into CASSQVNSAQETQYF.

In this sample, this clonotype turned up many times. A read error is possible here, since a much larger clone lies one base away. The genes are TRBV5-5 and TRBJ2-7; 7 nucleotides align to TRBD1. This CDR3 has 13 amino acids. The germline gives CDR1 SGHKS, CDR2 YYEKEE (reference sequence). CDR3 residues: CASSPLGQYEQCF. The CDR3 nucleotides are TGTGCCAGCAGCCCCTTGGGACAGTACGAGCAGTGCTTC.

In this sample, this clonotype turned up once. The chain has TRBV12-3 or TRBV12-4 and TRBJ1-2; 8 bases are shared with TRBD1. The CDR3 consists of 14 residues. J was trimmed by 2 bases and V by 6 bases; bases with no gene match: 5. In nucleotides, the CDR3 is TGTGCCAGCAGCACTGGGACAGGAAACTATGGCTACACCTTC. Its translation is CASSTGTGNYGYTF.

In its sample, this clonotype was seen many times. The DNA of the CDR3 is TGTGCCACCAGCAGAGATCGTGATAGCGGTAGAACCTTCACCTTC. Protein: CATSRDRDSGRTFTF. The chain is built from TRBV15 and TRBJ1-2; D is undetermined. Trimming took 0 bases from V and 13 from J, leaving 21 bases between them. The CDR3 length is 15 residues. Per germline, CDR1 LNHNV and CDR2 YYDKDF (reference sequence).

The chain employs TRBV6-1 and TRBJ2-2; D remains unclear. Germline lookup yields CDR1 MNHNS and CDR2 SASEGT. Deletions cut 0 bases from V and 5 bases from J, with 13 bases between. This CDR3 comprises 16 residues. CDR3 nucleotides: TGTGCCAGCAGTGAAGCGAGGCTACAAATGACCGGGGAGCTGTTTTTT. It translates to CASSEARLQMTGELFF.

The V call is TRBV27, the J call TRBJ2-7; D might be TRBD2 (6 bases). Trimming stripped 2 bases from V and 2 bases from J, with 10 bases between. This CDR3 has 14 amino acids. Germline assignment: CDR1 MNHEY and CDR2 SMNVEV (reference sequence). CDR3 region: CASSLGRGAYEQYF. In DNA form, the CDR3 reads TGTGCCAGCAGTTTAGGGCGGGGAGCCTACGAGCAGTACTTC.

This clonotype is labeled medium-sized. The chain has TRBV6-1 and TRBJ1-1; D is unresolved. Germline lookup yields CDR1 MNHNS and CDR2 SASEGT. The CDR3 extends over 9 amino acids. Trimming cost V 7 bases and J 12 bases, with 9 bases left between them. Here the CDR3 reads CASTESPFF. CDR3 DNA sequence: TGTGCCAGCACGGAATCTCCTTTCTTT.

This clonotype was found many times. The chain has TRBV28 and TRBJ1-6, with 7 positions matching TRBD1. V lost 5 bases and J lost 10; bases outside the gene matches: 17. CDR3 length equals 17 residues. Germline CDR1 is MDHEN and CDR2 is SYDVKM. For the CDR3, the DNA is TGTGCCAGCAGTCCCCCCCTTAGGGCAGGGGGATGGTCACCCCTCCACTTT. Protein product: CASSPPLRAGGWSPLHF.

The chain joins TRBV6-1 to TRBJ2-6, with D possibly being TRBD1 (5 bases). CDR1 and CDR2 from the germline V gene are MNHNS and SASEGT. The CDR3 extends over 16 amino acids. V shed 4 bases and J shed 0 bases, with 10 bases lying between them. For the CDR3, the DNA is TGTGCCAGCAGTGGGCCAGGGTTCTCTGGGGCCAACGTCCTGACTTTC. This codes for CASSGPGFSGANVLTF.

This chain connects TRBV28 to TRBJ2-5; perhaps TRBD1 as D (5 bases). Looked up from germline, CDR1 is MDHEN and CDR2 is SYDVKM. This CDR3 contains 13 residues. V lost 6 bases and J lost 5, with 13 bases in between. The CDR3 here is CASRTPGAETQYF. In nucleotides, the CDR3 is TGTGCCAGCAGGACCCCTGGGGCCGAGACCCAGTACTTC. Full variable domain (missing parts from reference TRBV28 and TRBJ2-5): DVKVTQSSRYLVKRTGEKVFLECVQDMDHENMFWYRQDPGLGLRLIYFSYDVKMKEKGDIPEGYSVSREKKERFSLILESASTNQTSMYLCASRTPGAETQYFGPGTRLLVL.

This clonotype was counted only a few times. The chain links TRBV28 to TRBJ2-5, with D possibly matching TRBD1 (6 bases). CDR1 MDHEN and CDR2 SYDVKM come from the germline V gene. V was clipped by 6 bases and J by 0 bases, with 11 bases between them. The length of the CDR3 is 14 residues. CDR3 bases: TGTGCCAGCAGCCCAGGGGTTTACCAAGAGACCCAGTACTTC. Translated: CASSPGVYQETQYF.

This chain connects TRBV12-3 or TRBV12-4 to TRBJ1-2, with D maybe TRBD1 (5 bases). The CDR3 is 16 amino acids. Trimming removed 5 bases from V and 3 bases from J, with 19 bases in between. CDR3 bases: TGTGCCAGCAGTGCAACCGGGACTCCCCTCGACTATGGCTACACCTTC. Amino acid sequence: CASSATGTPLDYGYTF.

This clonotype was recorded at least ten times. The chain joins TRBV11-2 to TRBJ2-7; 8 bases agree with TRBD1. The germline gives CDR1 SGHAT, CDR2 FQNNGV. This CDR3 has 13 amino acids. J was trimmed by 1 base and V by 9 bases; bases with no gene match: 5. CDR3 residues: CASTRTGSYEQYF. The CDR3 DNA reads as TGTGCCAGTACAAGGACAGGGTCCTACGAGCAGTACTTC.

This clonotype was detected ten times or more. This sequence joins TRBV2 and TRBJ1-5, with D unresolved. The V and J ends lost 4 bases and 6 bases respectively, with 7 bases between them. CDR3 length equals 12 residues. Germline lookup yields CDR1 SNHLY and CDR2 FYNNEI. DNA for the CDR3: TGTGCCAGCAGTGGGGGAACTCAGCCCCAGCATTTT. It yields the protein CASSGGTQPQHF.

The CDR3 is CASQGLAGEAETQYF. The CDR3 DNA is TGTGCCAGCCAAGGACTAGCGGGAGAGGCGGAGACCCAGTACTTC. The genes are TRBV19 and TRBJ2-5, with 13 positions matching TRBD2. Germline V gene lookup returns CDR1 LNHDA and CDR2 SQIVND (reference sequence). Trimming at V came to 9 bases and at J to 5 bases, leaving 9 bases not matched to a gene. The CDR3 contains 15 residues.

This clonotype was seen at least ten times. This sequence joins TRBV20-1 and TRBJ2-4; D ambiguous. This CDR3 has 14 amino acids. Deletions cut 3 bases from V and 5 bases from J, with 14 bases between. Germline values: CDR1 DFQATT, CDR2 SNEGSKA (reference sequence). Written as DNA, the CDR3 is TGCAGTGCTAGTAACATGGCGCAGGAAAACATTCAGTACTTC. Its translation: CSASNMAQENIQYF.

The DNA for the CDR3 is TGTGCCAGCAGTTACGTTGGTTACGAGCAGTACTTC. It yields the protein CASSYVGYEQYF. The chain employs TRBV6-5 and TRBJ2-7; D not certain. CDR3 length: 12 amino acids. CDR1 MNHEY and CDR2 SVGAGI come from the germline V gene. V shed 2 bases and J shed 4 bases, with 6 bases lying between them.

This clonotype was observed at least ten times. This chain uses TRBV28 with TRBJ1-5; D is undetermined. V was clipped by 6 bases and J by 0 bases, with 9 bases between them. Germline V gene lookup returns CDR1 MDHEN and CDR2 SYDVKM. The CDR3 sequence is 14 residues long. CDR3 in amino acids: CASRVNYSNQPQHF. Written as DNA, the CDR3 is TGTGCCAGCAGAGTGAACTATAGCAATCAGCCCCAGCATTTT.

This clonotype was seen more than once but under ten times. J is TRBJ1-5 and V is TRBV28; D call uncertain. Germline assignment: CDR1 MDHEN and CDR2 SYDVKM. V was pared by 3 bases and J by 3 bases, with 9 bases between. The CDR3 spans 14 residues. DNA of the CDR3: TGTGCCAGCAGTTTGGTAGGGATCAATCAGCCCCAGCATTTT. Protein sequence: CASSLVGINQPQHF.

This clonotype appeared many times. The CDR3 is CASSGGGHYGYTF. The DNA for the CDR3 is TGTGCCAGCAGTGGCGGCGGACACTATGGCTACACCTTC. The chain has TRBV25-1 and TRBJ1-2; no clear D gene. This CDR3 has 13 amino acids. Trimming removed 4 bases from V and 3 bases from J, with 9 bases in between. Germline values: CDR1 MGHDK, CDR2 SYGVNS.

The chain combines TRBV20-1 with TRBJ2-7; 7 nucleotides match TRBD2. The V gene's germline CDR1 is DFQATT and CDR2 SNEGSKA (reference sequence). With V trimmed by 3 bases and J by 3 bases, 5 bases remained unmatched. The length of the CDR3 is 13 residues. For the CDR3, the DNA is TGCAGTGCTAGTCCGGCTAGCGGCTACGAGCAGTACTTC. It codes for CSASPASGYEQYF.

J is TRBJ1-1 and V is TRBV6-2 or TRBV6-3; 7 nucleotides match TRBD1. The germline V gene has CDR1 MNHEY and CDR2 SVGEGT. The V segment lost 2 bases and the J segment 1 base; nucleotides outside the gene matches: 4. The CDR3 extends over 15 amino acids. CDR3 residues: CASSYDDRANTEAFF. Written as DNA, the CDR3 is TGTGCCAGCAGTTACGACGACAGGGCGAACACTGAAGCTTTCTTT.

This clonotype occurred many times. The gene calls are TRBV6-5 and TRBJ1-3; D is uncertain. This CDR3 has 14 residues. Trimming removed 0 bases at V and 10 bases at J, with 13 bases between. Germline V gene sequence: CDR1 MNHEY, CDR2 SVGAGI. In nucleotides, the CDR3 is TGTGCCAGCAGTTACTCGATTGCTGGGGTTACCATATATTTT. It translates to CASSYSIAGVTIYF.

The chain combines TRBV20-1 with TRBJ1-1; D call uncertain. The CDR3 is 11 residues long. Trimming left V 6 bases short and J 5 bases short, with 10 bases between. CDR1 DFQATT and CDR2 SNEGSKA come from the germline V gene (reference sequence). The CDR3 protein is CSAEAVTEAFF. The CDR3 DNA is TGCAGTGCCGAGGCGGTGACTGAAGCTTTCTTT.